The following is a T cell receptor beta chain sequence with its context. TCRdb reprocessed the 5' RACE reads via MiXCR and lists one record per CDR3 protein. The sample has about 170,000 distinct CDR3 sequences; about an eighth are singletons. This specimen belongs to a study of T-cell memory formation after mild COVID-19. Sequences were obtained from PBMCs or a T cell subset sorted from them (not recorded which). The clonotype was recovered from a man in his late teens or twenties who had mild COVID-19 (a few samples of this study predate the infection). Cell type and time point are not known.

The CDR3 is CASSTPSGGTDTQYF. The CDR3 region has the DNA TGTGCCAGCTCGACGCCTAGCGGGGGCACAGATACGCAGTATTTT. This chain links TRBV7-2 with TRBJ2-3; TRBD2 matches at 9 bases. Per the germline V gene, CDR1 is SGHTA and CDR2 is FQGNSA. V lost 8 bases, J lost 1 base, and 7 bases stayed unmatched. This CDR3 has 15 residues.